This TCR beta chain was found in a study of CD8 T cells in ankylosing spondylitis. Study outcomes and limitations: The authors found the disease-linked clones to be CD8+ and relatively rare in peripheral blood. A motif of seven or eight highly homologous TCR beta variants was seen as apparently characteristic of ankylosing spondylitis blood. The study looked at matched synovial fluid samples from ankylosing spondylitis patients. Disease-linked clones were reported to be significantly enriched there.

Germline CDR1 ENHRY, CDR2 SYGVKD. The CDR3 sequence is 14 residues long. V trimming: 11 bases; J trimming: 3 bases; junction bases outside the gene matches: 11. For this clonotype: Its target is unknown.

Quantitative 5'-RACE with molecular barcodes was used to make the TCR beta libraries. From the 5' RACE reads, TCRdb called clonotypes with MiXCR, one entry per CDR3 protein. This sample yields 800,000 to 900,000 distinct CDR3 sequences, of which over 9.5% are seen a single time; approximately 0.5% belongs to the top ten. The V call is TRBV10-3, the J call TRBJ1-2, with TRBD1 matching 8 bases. This TCR was sampled from a male donor with ankylosing spondylitis. Sample: blood, either unsorted or a sorted T cell fraction (not recorded which). CDR3 sequence reads: CASKDRGVDYGYTF. The CDR3 DNA sequence: TGTGCCTCGAAAGACAGGGGCGTCGACTATGGCTACACCTTC.